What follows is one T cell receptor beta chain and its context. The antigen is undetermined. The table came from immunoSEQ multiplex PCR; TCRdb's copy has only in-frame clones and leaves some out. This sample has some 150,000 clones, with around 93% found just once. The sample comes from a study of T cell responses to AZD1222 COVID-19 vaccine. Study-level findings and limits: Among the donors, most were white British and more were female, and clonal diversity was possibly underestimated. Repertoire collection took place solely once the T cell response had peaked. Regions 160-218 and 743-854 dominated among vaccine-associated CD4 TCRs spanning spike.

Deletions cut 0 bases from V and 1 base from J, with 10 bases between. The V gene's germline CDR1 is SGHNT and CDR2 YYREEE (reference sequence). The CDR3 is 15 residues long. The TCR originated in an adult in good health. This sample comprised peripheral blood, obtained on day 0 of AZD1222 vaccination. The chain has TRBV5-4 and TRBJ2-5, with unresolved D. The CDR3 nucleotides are TGTGCCAGCAGCTTGGAGGGTGCAGGCCAAGAGACCCAGTACTTC. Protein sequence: CASSLEGAGQETQYF.